Sequencing of this T cell receptor beta chain was carried out in a study of blood T cell repertoires in COVID-19 (dated by TCRdb to 2020 to 2022). Concerning the study at large: The collaborator samples originated in the United States, Italy and Spain and spanned the acute and convalescent phases of COVID-19. The material from the prospective study consisted of cDNA or gDNA derived from T cells, B-cell-depleted T cells, or PBMCs. Subjects who had been exposed to COVID-19, were actively infected with it, or had recovered from it provided the deeply sampled blood TCRbeta repertoires that made up the dataset. The repertoires were made available in a free public database intended to serve as a resource for research on the immune response to SARS-CoV-2. Samples were obtained from the ongoing ImmuneRACE study (first 160 participants) and from roughly 1,300 subjects provided by 6 global collaborators. Nearly every sample came with metadata listing a de-identified subject ID, COVID-19 status, age in years and sex. Where available, HLA class I and class II types were obtained from metadata supplied by the sample provider rather than from assay-based typing. The research as a whole found: The amount of clinical and demographic metadata varied by source and participant and was provided uncurated.

Collaborating institutions collected whole blood in K2EDTA tubes following their own protocols. For TCRbeta analysis, collaborator samples were shipped as frozen whole blood, as isolated PBMCs, or as DNA extracted from either sample type. The CDR3 runs 15 residues from the cysteine to the phenylalanine. The CDR3 DNA has 45 bases and is translated from base 1. According to the germline V gene, CDR1 reads SGHRS and CDR2 reads YFSETQ. The germline ends are 12 bases apart after V is trimmed by 2 bases and J by 0 bases. The immunoSEQ Assay, a bias-controlled multiplex PCR, was used to amplify TCRbeta CDR3 regions from genomic DNA. Regarding the original processing steps: Within the assay, amplification of reference gene primers was used to estimate how many nucleated cells each sample contained. To quantify the absolute abundance of each unique TCRbeta CDR3 rearrangement, sequence reads were collapsed and filtered. For each sample, productive Simpson clonality was calculated as the square root of Simpson's diversity index over productive rearrangements. Held by TCRdb, this immuneACCESS table contains in-frame sequences only and omits some clones. Under half of the omission traces to an unresolved V gene where checked; the cause of the rest is unknown. The V and J calls and clone size come from that table; D and trimming were worked out from the DNA. The sample profile shows 130,000 or so clones; roughly 90% of them were found once. The ten largest clones add up to about 7.3% of the sample.

On this clone: Its antigen remains unidentified. Base quality data are lacking; no much larger clone is found one base away.

The TCR sequence derives from a man aged 45-65 years with acute or convalescent COVID-19. Sequencing used peripheral blood. The sequence is built from TRBV5-1 and TRBJ2-7, with no confident D gene call. The CDR3 region: CASSFDNPSSYEQYF. The nucleotide sequence reads TGCGCCAGCAGCTTCGACAACCCCAGCTCCTACGAGCAGTACTTC.